The sequence of this T cell receptor (beta chain) was determined in a study of a mutant IDH1 vaccine in newly diagnosed glioma (dated by TCRdb to about 2021). For the study in its entirety: Eight vaccinations were administered to patients in weeks 1, 3, 5, 7, 11, 15, 19 and 23, corresponding to visits V03 through V10. Vaccination was initiated 4-6 weeks after radiotherapy alone, or concurrently with temozolomide cycles in the chemotherapy-containing groups. Of the 25 to 40 patients who were treated, approximately 60% were male and approximately 40% were female, and the mean age was about 37 years. Before enrollment, patients had received standard therapy of radiotherapy alone, temozolomide alone, or radiochemotherapy with temozolomide; most received the combination. Peripheral blood samples were drawn at six visits, namely V03 (baseline), V05, V07, V10, V12 and V13. For exploratory analyses, about two dozen treated patients had longitudinal TCRB deep sequencing done wherever samples were available.

Overall results and qualifications from the work: Immune responses induced by the vaccine were seen in roughly 95% of patients across multiple MHC alleles. PBMC samples for TCRB deep sequencing were selected based on availability. Pseudoprogression seemed to be unrelated to changes in the top peripheral T cell clonotypes found by TCRB sequencing. It was noted by the authors that analyses of patient blood samples could not be reproduced owing to sample limitations.

On this clone: Its antigen has not been determined. Per-base qualities were not stored, and no clone one base away is much larger.

The library was made by the immunoSEQ multiplex PCR assay. Following the manufacturer's protocol, the hsTCRB Kit was used to amplify rearranged TCR beta chain sequences. An Illumina MiSeq was used to sequence the TCRB libraries. Concerning the study's data processing: The kit vendor's proprietary platform handled demultiplexing, trimming and gene mapping. The table comes from immuneACCESS by way of TCRdb, which keeps in-frame sequences with V and J called. Part of the clones is missing from these tables; in studies checked, under half for an unresolved V gene and the rest for unknown reasons. Clonal size and the V and J genes are those of that table, whereas D and trimming came from the DNA. This sample lists fewer than 70,000 clones; approximately 90% were detected once. The ten largest clones represent 1.9% of the sample. The germline V gene (reference sequence) sets CDR1 to SGHNT and CDR2 to YYREEE. The germline V and J ends show losses of 6 bases and 5 bases respectively, and no gene match explains 10 bases of the junction. Spanning cysteine to phenylalanine, the CDR3 consists of 15 amino acids. Of all the DNA, just the CDR3 is kept, 45 bases in frame from base 1.

According to the study, the label for this sample's time point signals: week 11, during vaccination. Every vaccine dose consisted of 300 ug of a 20-mer mutant IDH1 peptide in Montanide, administered subcutaneously together with topical imiquimod. Donors had newly diagnosed WHO grade 3 or 4 IDH1-mutant astrocytomas with loss of nuclear ATRX. The samples were drawn from NOA16, a multicentre, single-arm, open-label phase I trial in Germany that tested a mutant IDH1 peptide vaccine in humans for the first time. The DNeasy Blood and Tissue Kit was used to extract genomic DNA from EDTA blood for TCRB sequencing.

The sequencing used PBMCs, collected from a glioma patient whose treatment included an IDH1 peptide vaccine. The receptor chain draws on TRBV5-4 and TRBJ2-1; TRBD2 aligns with 8 central bases. This clonotype was sampled from a man aged 35-49 years with glioma. The nucleotide sequence reads TGTGCCAGCAACAAAGGCCAGCGGGAGAACAATGAGCAGTTCTTC. Its protein is CASNKGQRENNEQFF.